The source of this TCR beta chain is a study of neurological immune-mediated disorders. Findings of the study overall: In multiple sclerosis patients, the repertoire cluster was unrelated to clinical or MRI findings. Phylogenetic grouping placed 18 of 34 multiple sclerosis patients' repertoires in one related-CDR3 cluster, a possible signature.

This clonotype has ten or more counts. Its target is not known. Synthesis of cDNA was carried out by template-switch 5'RACE. The reaction used 10-nucleotide random UMIs. Sequencing runs each generated in excess of 170 million TCR-beta sequences derived from 15-18 subjects. TCRdb re-called the 5' RACE reads with MiXCR, one entry per CDR3 protein. Of tens of thousands of distinct CDR3 sequences in the sample, less than 5.5% were seen once. The CDR3 totals 12 residues. V was shortened by 5 bases and J by 2 bases, with 6 bases between the two germline ends. Germline CDR1 is SGHVS and CDR2 is FNYEAQ. This receptor was taken from a young man with multiple sclerosis. Sequenced input: PBMCs. This sequence joins TRBV7-6 and TRBJ1-1; D gene ambiguous. DNA for the CDR3: TGTGCCAGCAGCCAAGGAAACACTGAAGCTTTCTTT. It codes for CASSQGNTEAFF. Full variable domain (rest looked up from reference TRBV7-6 and TRBJ1-1): GAGVSQSPRYKVTKRGQDVALRCDPISGHVSLYWYRQALGQGPEFLTYFNYEAQQDKSGLPNDRFSAERPEGSISTLTIQRTEQRDSAMYRCASSQGNTEAFFGQGTRLTVV.